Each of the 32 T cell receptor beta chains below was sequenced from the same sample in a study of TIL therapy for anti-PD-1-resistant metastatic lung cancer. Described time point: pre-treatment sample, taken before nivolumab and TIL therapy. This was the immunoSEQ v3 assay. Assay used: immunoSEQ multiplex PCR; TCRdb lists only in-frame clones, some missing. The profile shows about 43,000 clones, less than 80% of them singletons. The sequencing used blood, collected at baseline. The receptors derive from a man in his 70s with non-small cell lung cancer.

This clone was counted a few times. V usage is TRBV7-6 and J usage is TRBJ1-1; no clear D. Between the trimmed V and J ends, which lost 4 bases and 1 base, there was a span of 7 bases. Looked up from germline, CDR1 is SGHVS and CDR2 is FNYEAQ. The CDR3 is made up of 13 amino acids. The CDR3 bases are TGTGCCAGCAGCTCCGGAGGGAACACTGAAGCTTTCTTT. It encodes CASSSGGNTEAFF.

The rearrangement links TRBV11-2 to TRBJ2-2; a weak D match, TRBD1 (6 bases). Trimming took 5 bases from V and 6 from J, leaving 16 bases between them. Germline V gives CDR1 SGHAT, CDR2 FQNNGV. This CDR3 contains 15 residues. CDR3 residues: CASSLTRGRAGELFF. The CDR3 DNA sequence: TGTGCCAGCAGCCTAACCAGGGGTCGGGCCGGGGAGCTGTTTTTT.

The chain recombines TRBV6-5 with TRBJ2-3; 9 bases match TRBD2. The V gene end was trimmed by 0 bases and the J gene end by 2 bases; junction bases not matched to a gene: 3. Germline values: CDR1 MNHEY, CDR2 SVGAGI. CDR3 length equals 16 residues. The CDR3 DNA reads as TGTGCCAGCAGTTACTCGACTAGCGGATTCACAGATACGCAGTATTTT. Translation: CASSYSTSGFTDTQYF.

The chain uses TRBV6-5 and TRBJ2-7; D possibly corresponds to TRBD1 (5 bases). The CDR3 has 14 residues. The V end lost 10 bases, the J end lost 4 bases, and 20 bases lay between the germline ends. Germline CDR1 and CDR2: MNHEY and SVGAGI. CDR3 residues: CAIKETAQRYEQYF. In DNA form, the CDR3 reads TGTGCCATAAAGGAGACAGCCCAACGTTACGAGCAGTACTTC.

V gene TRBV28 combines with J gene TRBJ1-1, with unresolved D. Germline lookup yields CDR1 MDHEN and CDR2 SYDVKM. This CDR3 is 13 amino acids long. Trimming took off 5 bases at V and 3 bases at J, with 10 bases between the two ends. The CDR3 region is CASSGLWDTEAFF. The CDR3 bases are TGTGCCAGCAGTGGGCTGTGGGACACTGAAGCTTTCTTT.

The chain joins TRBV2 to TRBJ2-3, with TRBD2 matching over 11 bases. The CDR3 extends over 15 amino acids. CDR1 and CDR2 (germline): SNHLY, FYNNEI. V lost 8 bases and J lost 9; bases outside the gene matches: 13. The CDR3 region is CASGGTSGSQATQYF. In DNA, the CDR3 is TGTGCCAGCGGGGGAACTAGCGGGAGCCAGGCCACGCAGTATTTT.

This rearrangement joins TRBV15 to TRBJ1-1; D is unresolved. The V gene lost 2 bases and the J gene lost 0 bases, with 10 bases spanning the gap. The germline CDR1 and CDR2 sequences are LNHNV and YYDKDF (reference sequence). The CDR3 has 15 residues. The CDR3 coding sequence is TGTGCCACCAGCAGATCGCAGGTTCTGAACACTGAAGCTTTCTTT. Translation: CATSRSQVLNTEAFF. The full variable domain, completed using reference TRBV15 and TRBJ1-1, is DAMVIQNPRYQVTQFGKPVTLSCSQTLNHNVMYWYQQKSSQAPKLLFHYYDKDFNNEADTPDNFQSRRPNTSFCFLDIRSPGLGDTAMYLCATSRSQVLNTEAFFGQGTRLTVV.

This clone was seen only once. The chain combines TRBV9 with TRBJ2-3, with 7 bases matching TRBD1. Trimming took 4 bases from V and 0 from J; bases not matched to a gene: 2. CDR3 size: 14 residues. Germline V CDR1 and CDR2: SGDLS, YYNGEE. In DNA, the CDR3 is TGTGCCAGCAGCCCGGGACAGAGCACAGATACGCAGTATTTT. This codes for CASSPGQSTDTQYF.

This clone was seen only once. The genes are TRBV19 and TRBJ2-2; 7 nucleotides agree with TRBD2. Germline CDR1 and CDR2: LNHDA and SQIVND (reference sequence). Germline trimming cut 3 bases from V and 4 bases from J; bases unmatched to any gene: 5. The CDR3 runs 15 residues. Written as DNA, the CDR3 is TGTGCCAGTAGTATCCCGACGGGGGGCACCGGGGAGCTGTTTTTT. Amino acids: CASSIPTGGTGELFF.

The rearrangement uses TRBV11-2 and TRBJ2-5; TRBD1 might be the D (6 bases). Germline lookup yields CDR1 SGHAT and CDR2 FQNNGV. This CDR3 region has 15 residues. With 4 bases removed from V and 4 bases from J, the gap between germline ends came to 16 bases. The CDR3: CASSSRTGLGETQYF. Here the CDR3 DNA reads TGTGCCAGCAGCTCGAGAACAGGGCTAGGAGAGACCCAGTACTTC.

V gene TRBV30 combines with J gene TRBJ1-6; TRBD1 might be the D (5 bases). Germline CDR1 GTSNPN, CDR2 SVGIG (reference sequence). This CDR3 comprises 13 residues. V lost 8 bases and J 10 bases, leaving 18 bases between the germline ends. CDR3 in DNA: TGTGCCAGAGAAGGGGAGGTCGGCTCACCCCTCCACTTT. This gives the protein CAREGEVGSPLHF.

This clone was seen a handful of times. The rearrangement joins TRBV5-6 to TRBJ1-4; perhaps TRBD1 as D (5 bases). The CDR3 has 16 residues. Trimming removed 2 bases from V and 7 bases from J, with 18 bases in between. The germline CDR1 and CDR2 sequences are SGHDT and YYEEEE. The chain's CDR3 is CASSFLRSGGSEKLFF. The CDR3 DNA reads TGTGCCAGCAGCTTCCTACGTTCGGGGGGAAGTGAAAAACTGTTTTTT.

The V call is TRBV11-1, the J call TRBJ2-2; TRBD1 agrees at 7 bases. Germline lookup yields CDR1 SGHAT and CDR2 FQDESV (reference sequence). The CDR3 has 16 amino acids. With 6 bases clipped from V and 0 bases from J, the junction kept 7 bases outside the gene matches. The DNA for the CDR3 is TGTGCCAGCAGGGGATTTGGGACAGCGAACACCGGGGAGCTGTTTTTT. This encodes CASRGFGTANTGELFF.

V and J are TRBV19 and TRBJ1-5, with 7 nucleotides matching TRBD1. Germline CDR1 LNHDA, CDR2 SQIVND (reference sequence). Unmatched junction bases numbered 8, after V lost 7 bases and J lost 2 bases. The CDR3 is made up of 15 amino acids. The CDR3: CASKPGTAGNQPQHF. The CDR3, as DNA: TGTGCCAGTAAACCCGGGACAGCGGGCAATCAGCCCCAGCATTTT.

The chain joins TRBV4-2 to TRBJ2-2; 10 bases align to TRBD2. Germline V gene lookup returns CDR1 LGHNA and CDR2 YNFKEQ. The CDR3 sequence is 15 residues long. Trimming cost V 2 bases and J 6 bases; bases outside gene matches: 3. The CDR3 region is CASSQLAGVAGELFF. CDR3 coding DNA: TGTGCCAGCAGCCAACTAGCGGGAGTAGCCGGGGAGCTGTTTTTT.

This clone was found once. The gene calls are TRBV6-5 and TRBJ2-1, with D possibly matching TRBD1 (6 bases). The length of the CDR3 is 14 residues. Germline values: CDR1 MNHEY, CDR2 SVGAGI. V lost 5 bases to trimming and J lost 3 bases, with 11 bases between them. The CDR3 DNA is TGTGCCAGCAGTACGACGGGACACTACAATGAGCAGTTCTTC. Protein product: CASSTTGHYNEQFF.

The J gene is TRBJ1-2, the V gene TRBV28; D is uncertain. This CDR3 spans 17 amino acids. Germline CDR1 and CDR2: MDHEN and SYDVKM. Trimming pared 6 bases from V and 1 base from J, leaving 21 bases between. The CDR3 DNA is TGTGCCAGCAGCTCCCGAGGACGCCGGGGATATAACTATGGCTACACCTTC. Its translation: CASSSRGRRGYNYGYTF.

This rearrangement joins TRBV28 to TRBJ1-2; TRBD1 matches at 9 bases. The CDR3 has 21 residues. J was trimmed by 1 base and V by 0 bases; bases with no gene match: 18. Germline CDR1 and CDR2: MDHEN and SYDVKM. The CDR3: CASSLWAPSPTTGGDNYGYTF. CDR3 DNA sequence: TGTGCCAGCAGTTTATGGGCCCCTAGTCCCACTACAGGGGGCGATAACTATGGCTACACCTTC.

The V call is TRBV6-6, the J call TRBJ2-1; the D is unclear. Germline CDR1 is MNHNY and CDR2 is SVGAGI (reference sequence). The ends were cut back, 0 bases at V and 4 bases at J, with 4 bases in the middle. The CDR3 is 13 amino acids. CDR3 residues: CASSYSGYNEQFF. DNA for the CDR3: TGTGCCAGCAGTTACTCTGGGTACAATGAGCAGTTCTTC.

CDR3 nucleotide sequence: TGTGCCAGCTCATCAAGCGGACAGGGGAACACTGAAGCTTTCTTT. Translating it yields CASSSSGQGNTEAFF. The chain combines TRBV18 with TRBJ1-1; the match to TRBD1 covers 8 bases. V shed 5 bases, J shed 1 base, and the junction held 6 bases outside the gene matches. CDR3 length: 15 amino acids. Germline lookup yields CDR1 KGHSH and CDR2 LQKENI.

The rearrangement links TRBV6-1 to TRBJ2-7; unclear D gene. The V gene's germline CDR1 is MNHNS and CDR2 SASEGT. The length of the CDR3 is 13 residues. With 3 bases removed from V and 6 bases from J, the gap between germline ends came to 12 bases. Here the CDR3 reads CASSERIGREQYF. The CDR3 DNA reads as TGTGCCAGCAGTGAGAGGATTGGCCGCGAGCAGTACTTC.

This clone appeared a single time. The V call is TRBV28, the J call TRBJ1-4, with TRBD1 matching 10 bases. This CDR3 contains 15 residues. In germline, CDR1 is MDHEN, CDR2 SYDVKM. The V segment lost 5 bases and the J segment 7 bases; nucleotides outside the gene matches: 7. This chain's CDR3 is CASSTRQGASEKLFF. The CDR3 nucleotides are TGTGCCAGCAGTACCCGACAGGGGGCTAGTGAAAAACTGTTTTTT.

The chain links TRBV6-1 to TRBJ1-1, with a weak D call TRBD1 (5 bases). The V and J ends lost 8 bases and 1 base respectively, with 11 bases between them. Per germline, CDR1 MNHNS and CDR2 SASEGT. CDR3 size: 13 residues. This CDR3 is CASVWTTNTEAFF. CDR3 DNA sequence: TGTGCCAGCGTGTGGACAACGAACACTGAAGCTTTCTTT.

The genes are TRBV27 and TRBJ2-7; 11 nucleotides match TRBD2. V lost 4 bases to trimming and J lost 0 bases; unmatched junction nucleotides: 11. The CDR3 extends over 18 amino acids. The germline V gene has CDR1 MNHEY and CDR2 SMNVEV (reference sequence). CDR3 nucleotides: TGTGCCAGCAGTTCACGAAACACGGGACTAGCGGCCTCCTACGAGCAGTACTTC. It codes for CASSSRNTGLAASYEQYF.

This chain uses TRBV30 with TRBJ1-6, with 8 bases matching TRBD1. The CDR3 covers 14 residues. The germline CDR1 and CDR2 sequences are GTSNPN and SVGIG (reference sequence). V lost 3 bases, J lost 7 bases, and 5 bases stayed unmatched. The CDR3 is CAWRDTGGNSPLHF. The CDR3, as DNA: TGTGCCTGGAGGGATACAGGGGGAAATTCACCCCTCCACTTT.

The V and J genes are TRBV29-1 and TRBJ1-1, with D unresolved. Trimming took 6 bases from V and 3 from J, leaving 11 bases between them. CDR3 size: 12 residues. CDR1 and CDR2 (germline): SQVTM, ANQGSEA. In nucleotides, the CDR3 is TGCAGCGTAAGGGTAGACGACACTGAAGCTTTCTTT. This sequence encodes CSVRVDDTEAFF.

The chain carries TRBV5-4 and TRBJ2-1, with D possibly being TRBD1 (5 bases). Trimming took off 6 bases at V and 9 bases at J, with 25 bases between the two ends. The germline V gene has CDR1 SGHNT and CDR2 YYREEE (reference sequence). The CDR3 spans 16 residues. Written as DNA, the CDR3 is TGTGCCAGCACCATGGGGCAGGGTGGGATATTTGGTGAGCAGTTCTTC. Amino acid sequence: CASTMGQGGIFGEQFF.

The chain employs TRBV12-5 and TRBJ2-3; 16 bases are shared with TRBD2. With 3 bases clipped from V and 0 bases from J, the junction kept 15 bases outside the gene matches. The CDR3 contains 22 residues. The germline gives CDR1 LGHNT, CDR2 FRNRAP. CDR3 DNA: TGTGCTAGTGGTTTTAACGTCAGGACGGGACTAGCGGGAGGGCCAAGCACAGATACGCAGTATTTT. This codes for CASGFNVRTGLAGGPSTDTQYF.

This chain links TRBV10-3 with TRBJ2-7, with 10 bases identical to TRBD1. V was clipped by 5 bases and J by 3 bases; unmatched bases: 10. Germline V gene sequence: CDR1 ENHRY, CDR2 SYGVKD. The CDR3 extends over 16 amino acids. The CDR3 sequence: CAISSHPDRGNYEQYF. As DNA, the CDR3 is TGTGCCATCAGTTCCCACCCGGACAGGGGGAACTACGAGCAGTACTTC.

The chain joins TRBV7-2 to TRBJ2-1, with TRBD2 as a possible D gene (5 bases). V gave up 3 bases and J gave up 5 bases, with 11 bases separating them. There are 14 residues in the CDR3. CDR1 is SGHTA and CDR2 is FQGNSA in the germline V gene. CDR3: CASSLTRENNEQFF. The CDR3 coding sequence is TGTGCCAGCAGCTTGACGAGGGAAAACAATGAGCAGTTCTTC.

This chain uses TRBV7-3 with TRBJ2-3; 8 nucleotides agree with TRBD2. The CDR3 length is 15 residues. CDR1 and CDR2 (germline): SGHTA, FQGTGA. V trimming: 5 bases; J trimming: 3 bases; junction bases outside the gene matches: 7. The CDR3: CASSPLAGKTDTQYF. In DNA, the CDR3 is TGTGCCAGCAGCCCATTAGCGGGAAAGACAGATACGCAGTATTTT.

Here the CDR3 reads CASSSRTGVGYTF. The CDR3 DNA reads as TGTGCCAGCAGTTCCAGGACAGGAGTGGGCTACACCTTC. The genes are TRBV28 and TRBJ1-2; 7 bases agree with TRBD1. After removal of 4 bases from V and 8 bases from J, the junction contained 7 bases not matched to a gene. Germline V lookup: CDR1 MDHEN, CDR2 SYDVKM. The CDR3 contains 13 residues.